This T cell receptor beta chain was captured by sequencing in a study of blood T cell repertoires in COVID-19 (dated by TCRdb to 2018 to 2021). Concerning the study at large: Samples from collaborators originated in the United States, Italy and Spain and spanned both the acute and convalescent phases of COVID-19. The prospective study material was composed of cDNA or gDNA derived from T cells, B-cell-depleted T cells, or PBMCs. Deeply sampled blood TCRbeta repertoires from subjects exposed to, actively infected with, or recovered from COVID-19 were included in the dataset. The repertoires were released in a freely available public database intended as a resource for research on the immune response to SARS-CoV-2. The samples were drawn from two sources: the first 160 participants of the ongoing ImmuneRACE study, and approximately 1,300 subjects contributed by 6 global collaborators. A de-identified subject ID, COVID-19 status, age in years and sex were almost always included in the sample metadata. Where HLA class I and class II types were available, the types were taken from metadata supplied by the sample provider, not from assay-based typing. Results the study describes overall, beyond this receptor: The amount of clinical and demographic metadata varied by source and participant and was provided uncurated.

From the cysteine up to the phenylalanine, the CDR3 has a length of 14 residues. Only the CDR3 part of the read is kept: 42 bases, read in frame from the first base. CDR1 is given as ENHRY and CDR2 as SYGVKD, both from the germline V gene. The trim is 2 bases for V and 4 bases for J, with a gap of 8 bases between the germline ends. Worth noting for this clone: Its antigen specificity is not known. One base away there is no much larger clone; base qualities are not given.

TCRbeta CDR3 regions were amplified from genomic DNA using the immunoSEQ Assay, a bias-controlled multiplex PCR. The original methods were these. Nucleated cell counts per sample were estimated from amplification of reference gene primers within the assay. To quantify the absolute abundance of each unique TCRbeta CDR3 rearrangement, sequence reads were collapsed and filtered. For each sample, productive Simpson clonality was calculated by taking the square root of Simpson's diversity index across productive rearrangements. What TCRdb holds here is the immuneACCESS table cut down to in-frame rearrangements. Part of the clones is not present; checked against another copy, under half of the missing clones reflect an unresolved V gene, and the others are unexplained. V, J and clone size are taken as reported in that table, and D and trimming were inferred from the DNA itself. The sample table contains about 170,000 clones; only one count was recorded for approximately 83% of them. Roughly 2% of the sample is held by the ten biggest clonotypes.

Each collaborating institution followed its own protocols to collect whole blood in K2EDTA tubes. For TCRbeta analysis, collaborators shipped samples as frozen whole blood, isolated PBMCs, or DNA extracted from either of those sample types. Source material: peripheral blood. The source is a woman of 80 years or more with acute or convalescent COVID-19. The chain was built from TRBV10-3 and TRBJ2-2, with the D gene not confidently named. The sequenced DNA is TGTGCCATCAGTGAGGCGACTTTCACCGGGGAGCTGTTTTTT. It codes for CAISEATFTGELFF.